This TCR beta chain was obtained from a study of control samples from healthy donors and cancer patients. Germline V CDR1 and CDR2: SGHNT, YENEEA. V shed 6 bases and J shed 4 bases, with 9 bases lying between them. This CDR3 spans 13 amino acids. Repertoires were generated with immunoSEQ multiplex PCR, while TCRdb's copy carries only in-frame clones and drops some. The table shows tens of thousands of clones, with approximately 87% occurring only once. Sequenced: blood. The J gene is TRBJ1-4, the V gene TRBV11-3; no definite D call. The clonotype comes from a man aged 45-65 years in good health. For the CDR3, the DNA is TGTGCCAGCAGTATCTCATATAATGAAAAACTGTTTTTT. Residues: CASSISYNEKLFF.